The clone carrying this T cell receptor (beta chain) was counted ten times or more. Its antigen remains unknown. Unique molecular identifiers featured in how the TCRbeta library was prepared. TCRdb passed the PCR reads through MiXCR, listing each CDR3 protein once. Counted here are about 98,000 distinct CDR3 sequences, less than 25% occurring once; the ten biggest clones make up roughly a fifth. The V gene's germline CDR1 is DFQATT and CDR2 SNEGSKA (reference sequence). Trimming cost V 3 bases and J 7 bases, with 18 bases left between them. This CDR3 spans 15 amino acids. The source of the sample is a study of T-cell reconstitution after alpha-beta-depleted transplantation in children. Study findings and constraints: It was reported that alpha-beta T cells came from several hundred expanded graft clones (about two months after transplant). The origin of high day-60 TCRbeta diversity in some patients lay in surviving recipient T cells and thymic progenitors. Among T cells one year after transplant, newly produced cells accounted for most counts and diversity.

The chain has TRBV20-1 and TRBJ2-2; D possibly matches TRBD1 or TRBD2 (5 bases each). The specimen was PBMCs, collected before TCRalphabeta/CD19-depleted stem cell transplant. The receptor was derived from a boy between 2 and 15 years old with acute lymphoblastic leukemia, due to receive a stem cell transplant. For the CDR3, the DNA is TGCAGTGCTAGCCTGGGACCGGGCAGCGGCGGGGAGCTGTTTTTT. Its protein is CSASLGPGSGGELFF.